The next 10 T cell receptor beta chains were all read from a single sample in a study of cytomegalovirus exposure and HLA in healthy donors. The PCR made use of 60 Vbeta and 13 Jbeta primers. Clones were read by immunoSEQ multiplex PCR, and TCRdb kept only the in-frame ones, dropping some. Here the sample spans about 180,000 clones, roughly four fifths being singletons. The source material was PBMCs. The receptors stem from a woman in her twenties or thirties in good health and CMV-seronegative.

The rearrangement joins TRBV28 to TRBJ2-7; TRBD2 agrees at 8 bases. The CDR3 sequence is 17 residues long. Germline trimming cut 2 bases from V and 0 bases from J; bases unmatched to any gene: 9. The germline CDR1 and CDR2 sequences are MDHEN and SYDVKM. The DNA for the CDR3 is TGTGCCAGCAGTTTAATTTTGGGACTAGACCCCTCCTACGAGCAGTACTTC. As protein: CASSLILGLDPSYEQYF.

The chain has TRBV4-3 and TRBJ2-3; tentatively, D is TRBD2 (6 bases). V was pared by 1 base and J by 2 bases, with 7 bases between. Germline V CDR1 and CDR2: LGHNA, YSLEER. This CDR3 has 14 residues. The CDR3 region is CASSQGRDTDTQYF. CDR3 coding DNA: TGCGCCAGCAGCCAAGGGCGGGACACAGATACGCAGTATTTT.

The chain uses TRBV5-6 and TRBJ2-2; a possible D gene is TRBD1 (5 bases). Germline loops: CDR1 SGHDT, CDR2 YYEEEE. This CDR3 is 15 amino acids long. The V gene lost 0 bases and the J gene lost 3 bases, with 9 bases spanning the gap. CDR3 protein: CASSLVGVDTGELFF. CDR3 nucleotides: TGTGCCAGCAGCTTGGTAGGGGTCGACACCGGGGAGCTGTTTTTT.

CDR3 in amino acids: CASSLTYGQGLEQPQHF. Written as DNA, the CDR3 is TGTGCCAGCAGTCTAACGTACGGACAGGGTTTAGAACAGCCCCAGCATTTT. The chain carries TRBV27 and TRBJ1-5, with TRBD1 matching over 8 bases. The CDR3 runs 17 residues. In germline, CDR1 is MNHEY, CDR2 SMNVEV (reference sequence). V lost 5 bases to trimming and J lost 7 bases; unmatched junction nucleotides: 16.

This chain uses TRBV11-2 with TRBJ1-2; possibly TRBD1 for D (6 bases). CDR3 length equals 14 residues. Germline-derived CDR1 and CDR2 are SGHAT and FQNNGV. Deletions cut 1 base from V and 4 bases from J, with 10 bases between. The CDR3 DNA reads TGTGCCAGCAGCTTAGGGGGGCAGTCCTATGGCTACACCTTC. Its protein product is CASSLGGQSYGYTF.

This clone occurred a few times. One junction end does not reproduce the germline sequence, and a read error may be involved. This sequence joins TRBV7-9 and TRBJ2-7, with 8 nucleotides matching TRBD1. Germline V gene data show CDR1 as SEHNR and CDR2 as FQNEAQ (reference sequence). The CDR3 loop spans 16 amino acids. The DNA for the CDR3 is TGTTCCAGCAGCGTAGACCGGACAGGGTATTCGTACGAGCAGTACTTC. Encoded protein: CSSSVDRTGYSYEQYF.

V is TRBV5-6 and J is TRBJ2-6; D ambiguous. The CDR3 contains 18 residues. The germline V and J ends were trimmed by 9 bases and 4 bases, with 26 bases remaining between them. From germline, CDR1 is SGHDT and CDR2 YYEEEE. CDR3 sequence: CATSLDSPLVAGANVLTF. The CDR3 nucleotides are TGTGCCACTTCCCTTGACTCCCCCCTGGTGGCCGGGGCCAACGTCCTGACTTTC.

The genes are TRBV27 and TRBJ2-1; D may be TRBD2 (5 bases). V was trimmed by 8 bases and J by 4 bases, leaving 12 bases between them. Germline CDR1 and CDR2: MNHEY and SMNVEV (reference sequence). The CDR3 has 13 amino acids. As DNA, the CDR3 is TGTGCCAGCGGTCGGCGGGTTTACAATGAGCAGTTCTTC. This sequence encodes CASGRRVYNEQFF.

The count of this clone is one. In DNA form, the CDR3 reads TGTGCCAGCAGCCAAGTTCATGGGGGCGATGGCTACACCTTC. It yields the protein CASSQVHGGDGYTF. The chain employs TRBV14 and TRBJ1-2; D possibly corresponds to TRBD1 (6 bases). The CDR3 loop spans 14 amino acids. Trimming took 1 base from V and 6 from J, leaving 12 bases between them. CDR1 and CDR2 (germline): SGHDN, FVKESK.

This clone turned up a few times. This chain links TRBV15 with TRBJ2-5; 8 bases fit TRBD2. CDR1 is LNHNV, CDR2 YYDKDF, per germline (reference sequence). Trimming removed 3 bases from V and 5 bases from J; junction bases left unmatched: 8. The CDR3 sequence is 15 residues long. For the CDR3, the DNA is TGTGCCACCAGCAGGGCTGCGGGGGGCGTGGAGACCCAGTACTTC. Translation gives CATSRAAGGVETQYF.